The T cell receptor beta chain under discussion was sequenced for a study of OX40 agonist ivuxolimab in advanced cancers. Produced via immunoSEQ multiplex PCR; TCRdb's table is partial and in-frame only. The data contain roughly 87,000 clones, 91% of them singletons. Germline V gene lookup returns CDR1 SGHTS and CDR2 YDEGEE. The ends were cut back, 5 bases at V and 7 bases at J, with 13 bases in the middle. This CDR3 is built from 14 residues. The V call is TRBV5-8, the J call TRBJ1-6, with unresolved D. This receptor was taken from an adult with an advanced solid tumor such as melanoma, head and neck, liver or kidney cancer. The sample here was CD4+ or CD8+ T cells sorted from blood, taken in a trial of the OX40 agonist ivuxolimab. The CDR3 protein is CASSWSVLNSPLHF. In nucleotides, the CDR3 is TGTGCCAGCAGTTGGTCAGTGCTAAATTCACCCCTCCACTTT.